The sample holds many counts of the clone carrying this TCR beta chain. V shed 4 bases, J shed 2 bases, and the junction held 3 bases outside the gene matches. The germline V gene has CDR1 SEHNR and CDR2 FQNEAQ (reference sequence). The CDR3 runs to 14 residues. The data are from a study of HIV-infected patients and healthy controls. Looking at the study overall: In most of the 16 patients, CD4 counts climbed slightly after three months but remained subnormal.

No cell fractionation was done, so the repertoire covers all unsorted peripheral blood T cells. The RNA source was a roughly 2.4 ml peripheral blood draw. Alpha and beta constant-region primers primed reverse transcription of 400 to 500 ng RNA. Separate chain-specific third strand synthesis with multiplexing indices produced the alpha and beta libraries. The cDNA received a 5' RACE adapter containing a random hexamer plus an SP2 sequencing primer site. TCRdb passed the 5' RACE reads through MiXCR, listing each CDR3 protein once. The sample carries approximately 9,300 distinct CDR3 sequences, about 10% recorded once.

The sequencing used blood, collected before antiretroviral therapy. The chain carries TRBV7-9 and TRBJ2-7; TRBD2 matches at 9 bases. The TCR sequence derives from an adult with HIV infection. Written as DNA, the CDR3 is TGTGCCAGCAGCTGGACTAGCGCGCCCTACGAGCAGTACTTC. It yields the protein CASSWTSAPYEQYF. The entire variable domain, with the rest obtained from reference TRBV7-9 and TRBJ2-7, is as follows: DTGVSQNPRHKITKRGQNVTFRCDPISEHNRLYWYRQTLGQGPEFLTYFQNEAQLEKSRLLSDRFSAERPKGSFSTLEIQRTEQGDSAMYLCASSWTSAPYEQYFGPGTRLTVT.